This record looks at one T cell receptor (beta chain) sequence and its context. The antigen is undetermined. The sample comes from a study of identifying expanded T cells in peripheral blood. The length of the CDR3 is 14 residues. Germline V lookup: CDR1 SGHTA, CDR2 FQGTGA. Trimming pared 2 bases from V and 2 bases from J, leaving 8 bases between. TCRdb keeps only in-frame clones here, not all; method: immunoSEQ multiplex PCR. The profile shows 97,000 or so clones, approximately 89% of them singletons. Regarding the study as a whole: About 1.3 clones differed between technical replicates, versus about 15 and 19 over time.

The chain has TRBV7-3 and TRBJ2-3; D possibly corresponds to TRBD2 (6 bases). Sequencing used blood. This TCR came from a person aged 18 to 75 in good health. Here the CDR3 reads CASSLLANTDTQYF. The CDR3 region has the DNA TGTGCCAGCAGCTTACTAGCGAACACAGATACGCAGTATTTT. Based on the CDR3 plus reference TRBV7-3 and TRBJ2-3, the full variable domain is GAGVSQTPSNKVTEKGKYVELRCDPISGHTALYWYRQSLGQGPEFLIYFQGTGAADDSGLPNDRFFAVRPEGSVSTLKIQRTERGDSAVYLCASSLLANTDTQYFGPGTRLTVL.